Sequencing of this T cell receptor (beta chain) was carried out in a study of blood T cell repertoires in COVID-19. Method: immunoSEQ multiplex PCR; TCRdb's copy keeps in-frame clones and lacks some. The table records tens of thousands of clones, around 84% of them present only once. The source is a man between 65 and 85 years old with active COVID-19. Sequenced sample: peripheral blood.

CDR3 amino acids: CASGGGNQPQHF. CDR3 sequence (DNA): TGTGCCAGTGGGGGGGGAAATCAGCCCCAGCATTTT. The chain couples TRBV27 to TRBJ1-5; maybe TRBD1 (5 bases). This CDR3 region has 12 residues. Germline CDR1 reads MNHEY; CDR2 reads SMNVEV (reference sequence). The V and J ends lost 9 bases and 4 bases respectively, with 10 bases between them.